This record looks at one T cell receptor (beta chain) sequence and its context. Its antigen is unknown. This CDR3 has 13 residues. Germline V gives CDR1 WNHNN, CDR2 SYGVQD (reference sequence). The V end was cut by 5 bases, the J end by 5 bases, with 12 bases between. These data originate in a study of cytomegalovirus exposure and HLA in healthy donors. PCR employed 60 Vbeta and 13 Jbeta primers. The protocol was immunoSEQ multiplex PCR, while the TCRdb copy is restricted to in-frame clones and leaves out a portion. The sample yields 75,000 to 100,000 clones, around 77% seen once. General study results and limits: Reportedly, diagnosis of cytomegalovirus status by the classifier showed high specificity and sensitivity. Across donors, most TCRs were seen rarely, yet some public ones were widespread. In a later analysis, a genetic analysis reported fewer productive-TCR N-insertions in an Asian-associated ancestry cluster than the cohort average.

This sequence joins TRBV10-1 and TRBJ2-5; a possible D gene is TRBD1 (7 bases). The sample consisted of PBMCs. This sequence was found in a man younger than 40 in good health and CMV-seronegative. The CDR3 protein is CASSTGEVETQYF. The CDR3 nucleotides read TGCGCCAGCAGTACAGGGGAGGTGGAGACCCAGTACTTC.